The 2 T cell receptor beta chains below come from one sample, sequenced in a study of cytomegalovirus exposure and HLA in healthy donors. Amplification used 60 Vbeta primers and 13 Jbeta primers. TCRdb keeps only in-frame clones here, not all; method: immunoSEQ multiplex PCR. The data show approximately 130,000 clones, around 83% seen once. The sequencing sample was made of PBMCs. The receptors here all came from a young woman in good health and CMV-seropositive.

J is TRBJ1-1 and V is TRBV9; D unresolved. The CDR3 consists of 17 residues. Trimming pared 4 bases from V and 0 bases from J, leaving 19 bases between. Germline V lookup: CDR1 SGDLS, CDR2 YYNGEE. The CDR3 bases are TGTGCCAGCAGCCCGCGTGGCGGCAGCGCTTTGAACACTGAAGCTTTCTTT. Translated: CASSPRGGSALNTEAFF.

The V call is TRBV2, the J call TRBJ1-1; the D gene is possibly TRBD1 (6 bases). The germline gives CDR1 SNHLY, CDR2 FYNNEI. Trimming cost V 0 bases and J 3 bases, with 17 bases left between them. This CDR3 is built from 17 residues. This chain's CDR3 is CASSEALEGVRDTEAFF. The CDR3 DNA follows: TGTGCCAGCAGTGAAGCGCTTGAGGGGGTTAGGGACACTGAAGCTTTCTTT. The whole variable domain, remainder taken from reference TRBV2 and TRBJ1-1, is EPEVTQTPSHQVTQMGQEVILRCVPISNHLYFYWYRQILGQKVEFLVSFYNNEISEKSEIFDDQFSVERPDGSNFTLKIRSTKLEDSAMYFCASSEALEGVRDTEAFFGQGTRLTVV.